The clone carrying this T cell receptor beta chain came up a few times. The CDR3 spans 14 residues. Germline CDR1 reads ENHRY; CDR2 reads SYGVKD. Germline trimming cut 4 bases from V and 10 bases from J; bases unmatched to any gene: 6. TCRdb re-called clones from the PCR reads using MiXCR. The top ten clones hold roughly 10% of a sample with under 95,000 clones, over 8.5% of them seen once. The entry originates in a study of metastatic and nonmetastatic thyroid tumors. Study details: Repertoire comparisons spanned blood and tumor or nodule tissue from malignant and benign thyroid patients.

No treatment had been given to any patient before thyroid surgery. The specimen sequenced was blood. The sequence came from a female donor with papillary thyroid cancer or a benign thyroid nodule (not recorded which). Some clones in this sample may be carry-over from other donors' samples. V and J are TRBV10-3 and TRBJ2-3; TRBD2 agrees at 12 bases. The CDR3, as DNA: TGTGCCATCAGTGGGACTAGCGGGGTTCAGGCGCAGTATTTT. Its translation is CAISGTSGVQAQYF.